What follows are 17 T cell receptor beta chains derived from one specimen sequenced in a study of OX40 agonist ivuxolimab in advanced cancers. Method: immunoSEQ multiplex PCR; TCRdb's copy keeps in-frame clones and lacks some. The table shows roughly 50,000 clones, with 80% occurring only once. This sample comprised CD4+ or CD8+ T cells sorted from blood, obtained in a trial of the OX40 agonist ivuxolimab. These receptors were collected from an adult with an advanced solid tumor such as melanoma, head and neck, liver or kidney cancer.

The rearrangement uses TRBV19 and TRBJ2-7, with 8 positions matching TRBD1. Germline CDR1 and CDR2: LNHDA and SQIVND (reference sequence). The length of the CDR3 is 18 residues. Trimming took 3 bases from V and 1 from J; bases not matched to a gene: 14. The CDR3 reads CASSIRFGQGKSSYEQYF. The CDR3 bases are TGTGCCAGTAGTATCAGGTTTGGACAGGGAAAGAGTTCCTACGAGCAGTACTTC. Complete variable domain (other parts from reference TRBV19 and TRBJ2-7): DGGITQSPKYLFRKEGQNVTLSCEQNLNHDAMYWYRQDPGQGLRLIYYSQIVNDFQKGDIAEGYSVSREKKESFPLTVTSAQKNPTAFYLCASSIRFGQGKSSYEQYFGPGTRLTVT.

This sequence joins TRBV30 and TRBJ1-2; no definite D call. V was cut by 0 bases and J by 1 base, with 6 bases left in between. There are 13 residues in the CDR3. Per the germline V gene, CDR1 is GTSNPN and CDR2 is SVGIG (reference sequence). In DNA form, the CDR3 reads TGTGCCTGGAGTGTAGGACTTAACTATGGCTACACCTTC. Its translation: CAWSVGLNYGYTF.

The V and J genes are TRBV6-1 and TRBJ1-2; TRBD1 matches at 7 bases. Per germline, CDR1 MNHNS and CDR2 SASEGT. After removal of 1 base from V and 4 bases from J, the junction contained 12 bases not matched to a gene. The CDR3 spans 17 residues. The CDR3 region is CASSEVPPGQSIYGYTF. As DNA, the CDR3 is TGTGCCAGCAGTGAAGTACCCCCGGGACAGAGTATCTATGGCTACACCTTC.

This chain joins TRBV18 and TRBJ2-5; no reliable D call. The J call may be incorrect, as the DNA end agrees better with TRBJ2-7. CDR3 length: 15 amino acids. CDR1 is KGHSH and CDR2 is LQKENI in the germline V gene. The CDR3 region is CASSPAGPSSYEQYF. The CDR3 DNA reads as TGTGCCAGCTCACCGGCCGGGCCGAGCTCCTACGAGCAGTACTTC.

The chain uses TRBV5-4 and TRBJ2-2; TRBD2 matches at 13 bases. The V segment lost 4 bases and the J segment 6 bases; nucleotides outside the gene matches: 9. The CDR3 extends over 17 amino acids. Germline V gives CDR1 SGHNT, CDR2 YYREEE (reference sequence). This CDR3 is CASSRSPGLAGSGELFF. As DNA, the CDR3 is TGTGCCAGCAGCCGGTCTCCGGGACTAGCGGGATCCGGGGAGCTGTTTTTT.

The chain couples TRBV10-1 to TRBJ2-1; 8 bases line up with TRBD1. The germline CDR1 and CDR2 sequences are WNHNN and SYGVQD (reference sequence). Trimming at V came to 6 bases and at J to 13 bases, leaving 8 bases not matched to a gene. The CDR3 sequence is 12 residues long. The chain's CDR3 is CASRNGQGKQFF. The CDR3 DNA sequence: TGCGCCAGCAGGAACGGACAGGGCAAACAGTTCTTC.

The chain combines TRBV5-1 with TRBJ1-2; weak D call: TRBD1 (5 bases). Per germline, CDR1 SGHRS and CDR2 YFSETQ. The V end lost 0 bases, the J end lost 4 bases, and 7 bases lay between the germline ends. The CDR3 totals 13 residues. CDR3 nucleotides: TGCGCCAGCAGCTTGGACAGGTTCTATGGCTACACCTTC. This translates into CASSLDRFYGYTF.

The gene calls are TRBV18 and TRBJ2-5; no reliable D call. Germline CDR1 is KGHSH and CDR2 is LQKENI. The CDR3 is made up of 14 amino acids. V lost 2 bases and J lost 4, with 11 bases in between. DNA for the CDR3: TGTGCCAGCTCACCAGAATACTTTCGAGAGACCCAGTACTTC. Protein: CASSPEYFRETQYF.

J is TRBJ2-1 and V is TRBV29-1; D could derive from TRBD1 or TRBD2 (5 bases each). The V and J ends lost 2 bases and 2 bases respectively, with 10 bases between them. The CDR3 covers 14 residues. CDR1 is SQVTM, CDR2 ANQGSEA, per germline. The CDR3 nucleotides read TGCAGCGTTGAAAGAGGGGTCCCCTACAATGAGCAGTTCTTC. Protein: CSVERGVPYNEQFF.

V and J are TRBV5-6 and TRBJ2-3; TRBD2 matches at 8 bases. Germline V gene sequence: CDR1 SGHDT, CDR2 YYEEEE. After removal of 2 bases from V and 0 bases from J, the junction contained 5 bases not matched to a gene. This CDR3 is 16 amino acids long. The CDR3 DNA sequence: TGTGCCAGCAGCTTTAGCGGGGCGAGTAGCACAGATACGCAGTATTTT. Its protein product is CASSFSGASSTDTQYF.

The chain couples TRBV2 to TRBJ2-2, with TRBD2 as a possible D gene (6 bases). CDR3 length: 17 residues. The germline V and J ends were trimmed by 6 bases and 1 base, with 18 bases remaining between them. Germline lookup yields CDR1 SNHLY and CDR2 FYNNEI. CDR3 in DNA: TGTGCCAGCAGCCTGACTTGGGCGGGGAGGAACACCGGGGAGCTGTTTTTT. Residues: CASSLTWAGRNTGELFF.

Turning to this clone: Possible read error: a much larger clone is one base away. As the CDR3 is not closed by the conserved phenylalanine or tryptophan, this likely results from a read error. The chain uses TRBV29-1 and TRBJ2-7; 7 positions match TRBD2. The CDR3 is made up of 11 amino acids. CDR1 and CDR2 (germline): SQVTM, ANQGSEA. Trimming removed 6 bases from V and 2 bases from J; junction bases left unmatched: 1. The CDR3 region is CSVRGAYEQYL. Written as DNA, the CDR3 is TGCAGCGTCCGGGGGGCCTACGAGCAGTACCTC.

This chain links TRBV15 with TRBJ2-3; D may correspond to TRBD1 or TRBD2 (5 bases each). V was cut by 1 base and J by 0 bases, with 14 bases left in between. The CDR3 length is 17 residues. CDR1 is LNHNV, CDR2 YYDKDF, per germline (reference sequence). CDR3 amino acids: CATSRAGRGTSTDTQYF. In DNA form, the CDR3 reads TGTGCCACCAGCAGAGCAGGGAGAGGCACTAGCACAGATACGCAGTATTTT.

The chain employs TRBV2 and TRBJ1-3, with 7 bases matching TRBD1. V was clipped by 6 bases and J by 3 bases; unmatched bases: 5. The CDR3 is made up of 14 amino acids. CDR1 is SNHLY and CDR2 is FYNNEI in the germline V gene. The CDR3 reads CASRRQGSGNTIYF. The CDR3, as DNA: TGTGCCAGCAGGAGACAGGGTAGTGGAAACACCATATATTTT. The variable domain in full, with the rest retrieved from reference TRBV2 and TRBJ1-3, is EPEVTQTPSHQVTQMGQEVILRCVPISNHLYFYWYRQILGQKVEFLVSFYNNEISEKSEIFDDQFSVERPDGSNFTLKIRSTKLEDSAMYFCASRRQGSGNTIYFGEGSWLTVV.

The CDR3 sequence is CASSYSSGQPQHF. CDR3 nucleotide sequence: TGTGCCAGCAGTTACTCCTCGGGGCAGCCCCAGCATTTT. The rearrangement uses TRBV6-6 and TRBJ1-5; D remains ambiguous. The CDR3 spans 13 residues. Trimming pared 0 bases from V and 7 bases from J, leaving 7 bases between. CDR1 and CDR2 from the germline V gene are MNHNY and SVGAGI (reference sequence).

V gene TRBV2 combines with J gene TRBJ2-7; 11 bases match TRBD1. The CDR3 spans 14 residues. The J segment lost 4 bases and the V segment lost 5 bases, leaving 4 bases of the junction unmatched. Germline values: CDR1 SNHLY, CDR2 FYNNEI. CDR3 DNA sequence: TGTGCCAGCAGTTCAGGGACAGGGGGTTACGAGCAGTACTTC. Translated: CASSSGTGGYEQYF.

This chain joins TRBV5-1 and TRBJ2-5; possibly TRBD1 or TRBD2 for D (6 bases each). With 1 base removed from V and 4 bases from J, the gap between germline ends came to 17 bases. This CDR3 spans 16 amino acids. CDR1 and CDR2 from the germline V gene are SGHRS and YFSETQ. Here the CDR3 reads CASSLRGGSPTETQYF. CDR3 DNA sequence: TGCGCCAGCAGCTTGAGAGGGGGGAGCCCCACAGAGACCCAGTACTTC.